This TCR beta chain was captured by sequencing in a study of blood T cell repertoires in COVID-19. For the study at large: COVID-19 samples collected from the United States, Italy and Spain covered acute and convalescent phases. T cells, B-cell-depleted T cells, or PBMCs supplied cDNA or gDNA.

Clinical history reported by participants formed the basis on which cohorts were assigned. In the study's own analysis: Amplified reference gene primers provided the basis for estimating nucleated cell counts. Libraries were prepared by immunoSEQ multiplex PCR; TCRdb keeps only in-frame clonotypes and omits some of them. Clone size and V and J calls were adopted from that table, with D and trimming inferred from the DNA. The sample has some 200,000 clones; roughly 89% are singletons. The CDR3 extends over 15 amino acids. Looked up from germline, CDR1 is LGHNA and CDR2 is YSLEER. Unmatched junction bases numbered 7, after V lost 1 base and J lost 5 bases.

This chain links TRBV4-3 with TRBJ2-5; 7 nucleotides agree with TRBD1. This clonotype was sampled from a woman aged 40 to 50 with acute COVID-19. Sequenced sample: PBMCs or T cells enriched from blood (not recorded which). The CDR3 DNA is TGCGCCAGCAGCCAAGCAAGAGGGGGCCGGGAGACCCAGTACTTC. Its translation: CASSQARGGRETQYF.